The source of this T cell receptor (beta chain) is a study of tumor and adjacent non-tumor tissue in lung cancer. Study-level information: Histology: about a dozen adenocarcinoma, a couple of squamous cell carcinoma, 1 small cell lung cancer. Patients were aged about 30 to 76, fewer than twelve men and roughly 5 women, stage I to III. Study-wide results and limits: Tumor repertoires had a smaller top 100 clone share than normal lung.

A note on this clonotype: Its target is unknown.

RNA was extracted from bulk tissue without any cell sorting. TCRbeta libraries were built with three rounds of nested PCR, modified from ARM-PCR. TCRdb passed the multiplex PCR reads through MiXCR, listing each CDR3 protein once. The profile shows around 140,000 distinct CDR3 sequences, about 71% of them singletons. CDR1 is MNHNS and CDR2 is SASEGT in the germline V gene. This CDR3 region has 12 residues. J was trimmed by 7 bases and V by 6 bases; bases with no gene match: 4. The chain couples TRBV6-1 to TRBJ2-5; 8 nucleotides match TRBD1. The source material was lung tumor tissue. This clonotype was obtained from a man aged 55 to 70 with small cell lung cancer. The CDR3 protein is CASSPGGATQYF. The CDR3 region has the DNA TGTGCCAGCAGCCCAGGGGGCGCGACCCAGTACTTC.